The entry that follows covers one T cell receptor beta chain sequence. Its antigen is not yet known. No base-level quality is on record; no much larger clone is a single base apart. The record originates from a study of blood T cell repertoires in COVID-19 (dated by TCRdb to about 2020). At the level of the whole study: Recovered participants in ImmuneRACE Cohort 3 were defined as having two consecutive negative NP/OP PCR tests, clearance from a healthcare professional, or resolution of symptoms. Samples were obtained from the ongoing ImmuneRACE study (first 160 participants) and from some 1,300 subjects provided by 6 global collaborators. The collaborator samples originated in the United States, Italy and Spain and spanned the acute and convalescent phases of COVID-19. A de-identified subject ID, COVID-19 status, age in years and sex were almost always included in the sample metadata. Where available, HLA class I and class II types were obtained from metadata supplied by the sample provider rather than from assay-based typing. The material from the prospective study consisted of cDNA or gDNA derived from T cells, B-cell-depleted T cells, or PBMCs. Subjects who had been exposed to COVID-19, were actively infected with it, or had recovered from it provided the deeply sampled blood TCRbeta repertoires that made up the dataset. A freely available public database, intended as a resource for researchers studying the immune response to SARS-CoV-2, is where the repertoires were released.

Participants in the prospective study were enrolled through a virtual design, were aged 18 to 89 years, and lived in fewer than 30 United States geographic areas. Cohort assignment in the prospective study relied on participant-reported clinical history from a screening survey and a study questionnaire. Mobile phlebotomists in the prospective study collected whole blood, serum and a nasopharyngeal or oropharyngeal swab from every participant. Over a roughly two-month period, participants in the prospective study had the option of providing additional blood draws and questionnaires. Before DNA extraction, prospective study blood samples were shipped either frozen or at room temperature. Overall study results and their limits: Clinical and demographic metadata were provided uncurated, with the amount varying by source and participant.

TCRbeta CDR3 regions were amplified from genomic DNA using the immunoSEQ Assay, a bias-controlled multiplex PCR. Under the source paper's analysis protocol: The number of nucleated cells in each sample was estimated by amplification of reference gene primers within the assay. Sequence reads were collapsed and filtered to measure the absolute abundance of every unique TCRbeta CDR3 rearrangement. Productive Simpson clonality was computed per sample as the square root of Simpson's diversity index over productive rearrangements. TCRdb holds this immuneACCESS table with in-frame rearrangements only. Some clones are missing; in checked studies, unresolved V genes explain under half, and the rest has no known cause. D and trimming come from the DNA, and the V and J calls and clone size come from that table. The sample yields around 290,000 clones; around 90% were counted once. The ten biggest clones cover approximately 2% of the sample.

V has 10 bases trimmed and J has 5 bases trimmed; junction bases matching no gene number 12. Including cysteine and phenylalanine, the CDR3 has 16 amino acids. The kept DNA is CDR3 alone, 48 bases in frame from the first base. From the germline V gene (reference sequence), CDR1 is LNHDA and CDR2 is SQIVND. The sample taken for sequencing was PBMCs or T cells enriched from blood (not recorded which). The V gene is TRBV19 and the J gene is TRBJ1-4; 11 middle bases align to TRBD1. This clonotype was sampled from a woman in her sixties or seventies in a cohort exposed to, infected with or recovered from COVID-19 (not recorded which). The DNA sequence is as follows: TGTGCCACTCTGGATCAGGACAGGGGGCTGAATGAAAAACTGTTTTTT. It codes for CATLDQDRGLNEKLFF.